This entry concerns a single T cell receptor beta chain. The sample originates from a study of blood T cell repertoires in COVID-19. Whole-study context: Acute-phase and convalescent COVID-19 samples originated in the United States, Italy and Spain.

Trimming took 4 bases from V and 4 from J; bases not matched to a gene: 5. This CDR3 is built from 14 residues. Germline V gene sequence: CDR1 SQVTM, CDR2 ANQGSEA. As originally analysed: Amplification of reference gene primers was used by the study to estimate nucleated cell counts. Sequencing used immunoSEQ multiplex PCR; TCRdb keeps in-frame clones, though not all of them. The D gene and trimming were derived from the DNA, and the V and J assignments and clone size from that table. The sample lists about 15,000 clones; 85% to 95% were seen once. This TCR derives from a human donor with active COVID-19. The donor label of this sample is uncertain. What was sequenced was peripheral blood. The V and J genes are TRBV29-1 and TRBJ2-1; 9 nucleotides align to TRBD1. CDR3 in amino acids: CSVGRQGGYNEQFF. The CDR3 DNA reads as TGCAGCGTTGGACGACAGGGGGGTTACAATGAGCAGTTCTTC.